The next 7 T cell receptor beta chains were all read from a single sample in a study of blood T cell repertoires in COVID-19 (dated by TCRdb to about 2020). Receptor libraries were prepared by the immunoSEQ multiplex PCR assay. Held by TCRdb, this immuneACCESS table contains in-frame sequences only and omits some clones. Under half of the omission traces to an unresolved V gene where checked; the cause of the rest is unknown. The sample yields 310,000 or so clones; approximately 91% were counted once. The ten largest clones capture 2% to 2.5% of the sample. The source material was peripheral blood. These receptors all stem from a woman aged 30 to 39 with COVID-19, enrolled during active disease.

Only a few counts were recorded for this clone. At the DNA level, this CDR3 is encoded by other sequences in the same sample as well. The chain is built from TRBV5-4 and TRBJ2-7, with D maybe TRBD2 (6 bases). Trimming removed 2 bases at V and 3 bases at J, with 9 bases between. The CDR3 sequence is 13 residues long. Germline V CDR1 and CDR2: SGHNT, YYREEE (reference sequence). CDR3 DNA: TGTGCCAGCAGCTTAGCGGGTCTCTACGAGCAGTACTTC. Encoded protein: CASSLAGLYEQYF.

The chain is built from TRBV19 and TRBJ2-5, with 8 bases lining up with TRBD1. The CDR3 spans 14 residues. The germline V gene has CDR1 LNHDA and CDR2 SQIVND (reference sequence). Losses at the gene ends were 1 base for V and 3 bases for J; bases not matched to a gene: 1. CDR3 loop: CASSIAGGKETQYF. CDR3 in DNA: TGTGCCAGTAGTATAGCAGGGGGCAAAGAGACCCAGTACTTC.

The V and J genes are TRBV7-9 and TRBJ2-6, with D hard to call. Trimming took off 5 bases at V and 3 bases at J, with 11 bases between the two ends. Germline CDR1 is SEHNR and CDR2 is FQNEAQ (reference sequence). The CDR3 is 15 residues long. CDR3 coding DNA: TGTGCCAGCAGCCCCTACTCCGGTGGGGCCAACGTCCTGACTTTC. Translating gives CASSPYSGGANVLTF.

The J gene is TRBJ2-7, the V gene TRBV5-5; TRBD2 is a possible D gene (6 bases). The CDR3 is made up of 14 amino acids. Trimming took off 6 bases at V and 6 bases at J, with 19 bases between the two ends. Per germline, CDR1 SGHKS and CDR2 YYEKEE (reference sequence). The CDR3 sequence is CASTTRRDAGEQYF. In nucleotides, the CDR3 is TGTGCCAGCACCACTCGGCGGGACGCAGGCGAGCAGTACTTC.

This chain connects TRBV15 to TRBJ2-7; no clear D. Germline-derived CDR1 and CDR2 are LNHNV and YYDKDF (reference sequence). V was trimmed by 1 base and J by 6 bases, leaving 7 bases between them. CDR3 length: 12 amino acids. The DNA of the CDR3 is TGTGCCACCAGCAGAGGAACGGGCGAGCAGTACTTC. It encodes CATSRGTGEQYF.

V is TRBV5-6 and J is TRBJ1-2; D not resolved. This CDR3 region has 11 residues. V was shortened by 1 base and J by 6 bases, with 4 bases between the two germline ends. Germline V gene lookup returns CDR1 SGHDT and CDR2 YYEEEE. CDR3 sequence (DNA): TGTGCCAGCAGCTTGTCAAATGGCTACACCTTC. This sequence encodes CASSLSNGYTF.

CDR3 amino acids: CASSSYSTDTQYF. In DNA, the CDR3 is TGTGCCAGCAGCTCGTACTCCACAGATACGCAGTATTTT. The chain joins TRBV7-2 to TRBJ2-3; D is unclear. The germline gives CDR1 SGHTA, CDR2 FQGNSA. This CDR3 is 13 amino acids long. Trimming took off 4 bases at V and 2 bases at J, with 7 bases between the two ends.